Listed below are T cell receptor beta chains from one sample, sequenced in a study of T cell repertoires in cytomegalovirus infection. These receptors lack a known antigen. TCRdb re-derived calls from the reads in MiXCR, one entry per CDR3 protein. This table has roughly 340,000 distinct CDR3 sequences, around 29% appearing once. The input for sequencing was cultured PBMCs, taken from culture after CMV antigen stimulation. The origin of the receptors is a human donor in good health (CMV status not recorded). Some clones in this sample may be carry-over from other donors' samples. Each CDR3 is given with its conserved first and last residue. D genes are given only for firm matches. Clone size is not always given. Where it is, it says once, few, many or a class for expanded clones.

v_gene: TRBV27; abundance: few; j_gene: TRBJ2-1; d_gene: NA; CDR3nt: TGTGCCAGCAGTTCCGGACTCTATGAGCAGTTCTTC; CDR3aa: CASSSGLYEQFF
v_gene: TRBV19; abundance: NA; j_gene: TRBJ2-3; d_gene: NA; CDR3nt: TGTGCCAGTATGGACAGCCCGGGCCTAGATACGCAGTATTTT; CDR3aa: CASMDSPGLDTQYF
v_gene: TRBV28; abundance: few; j_gene: TRBJ2-4; d_gene: TRBD1; CDR3nt: TGTGCCAGCAGCCAAACAGGGGGGGCCAAAAACATTCAGTACTTC; CDR3aa: CASSQTGGAKNIQYF
v_gene: TRBV28; abundance: NA; j_gene: TRBJ1-5; d_gene: TRBD1; CDR3nt: TGTGCCAGCAGTCCAGCGACAGGGCGGCAGCCCCAGCATTTT; CDR3aa: CASSPATGRQPQHF
v_gene: TRBV12-3/TRBV12-4; abundance: NA; j_gene: TRBJ2-1; d_gene: TRBD2; CDR3nt: TGTGCCAGCAGTCCTCTTCTAGCGGTCCACTCCTACAATGAGCAGTTCTTC; CDR3aa: CASSPLLAVHSYNEQFF
v_gene: TRBV11-1; abundance: NA; j_gene: TRBJ2-7; d_gene: NA; CDR3nt: TGTGCCAGCAGCTTAGGACGGTCAGCGGGCAACGAGCAGTACTTC; CDR3aa: CASSLGRSAGNEQYF
v_gene: TRBV7-2; abundance: many; j_gene: TRBJ2-2; d_gene: TRBD2; CDR3nt: TGTGCCAGCAGCTACCCTCCGACTAGCGGGGGAACGAACACCGGGGAGCTGTTTTTT; CDR3aa: CASSYPPTSGGTNTGELFF
v_gene: TRBV20-1; abundance: once; j_gene: TRBJ2-7; d_gene: NA; CDR3nt: TGCAGTGCTGTAAAGTCCGGGATGACCTACGAGCAGTACTTC; CDR3aa: CSAVKSGMTYEQYF
v_gene: TRBV5-1; abundance: NA; j_gene: TRBJ2-1; d_gene: TRBD1; CDR3nt: TGCGCCAGCAGCTTGGCTGGCAGGGGGCCGTTCTTC; CDR3aa: CASSLAGRGPFF
v_gene: TRBV5-3; abundance: NA; j_gene: TRBJ1-1; d_gene: NA; CDR3nt: TGTGCCAGAAGCTTGGCGGACAGTCCCACTGAAGCTTTCTTT; CDR3aa: CARSLADSPTEAFF
v_gene: TRBV11-2; abundance: few; j_gene: TRBJ1-6; d_gene: TRBD1; CDR3nt: TGTGCCAGCAGCTTACTCGGGACAGAGAATTCACCCCTCCACTTT; CDR3aa: CASSLLGTENSPLHF
v_gene: TRBV10-3; abundance: NA; j_gene: TRBJ2-1; d_gene: TRBD1; CDR3nt: TGTGCCATCAGCCCGGGACAGGGGTCGAATGAGCAGTTCTTC; CDR3aa: CAISPGQGSNEQFF
v_gene: TRBV5-3; abundance: NA; j_gene: TRBJ1-2; d_gene: NA; CDR3nt: TGTGCCAGCAGCTCCGGAGGGGGGATCTATGGCTACACCTTC; CDR3aa: CASSSGGGIYGYTF
v_gene: TRBV24-1; abundance: few; j_gene: TRBJ2-7; d_gene: TRBD1; CDR3nt: TGTGCCACCAGTCCACCGGGACAGGCTGTGCAGTACTTC; CDR3aa: CATSPPGQAVQYF
v_gene: TRBV5-1; abundance: NA; j_gene: TRBJ1-6; d_gene: TRBD1; CDR3nt: TGCGCCAGCAGTTTACAGGGGGCGGAGAATTCACCCCTCCACTTT; CDR3aa: CASSLQGAENSPLHF
v_gene: TRBV6-2/TRBV6-3; abundance: NA; j_gene: TRBJ1-1; d_gene: TRBD1; CDR3nt: TGTGCCAGCAGTCCGGGACAGGGGGTAAACCCTGAAGCTTTCTTT; CDR3aa: CASSPGQGVNPEAFF
v_gene: TRBV20-1; abundance: NA; j_gene: TRBJ2-5; d_gene: TRBD2; CDR3nt: TGCAGTGCGGTACCCTTAGCGGGAGGGGGAGAGACCCAGTACTTC; CDR3aa: CSAVPLAGGGETQYF
v_gene: TRBV6-1; abundance: NA; j_gene: TRBJ1-5; d_gene: TRBD1; CDR3nt: TGTGCCAGCCAAGCTCACAGGACAGGGGTTAGCAATCAGCCCCAGCATTTT; CDR3aa: CASQAHRTGVSNQPQHF
v_gene: TRBV7-2; abundance: few; j_gene: TRBJ2-4; d_gene: NA; CDR3nt: TGTGCCAGCAGCTCCTTTGCCTCCAAAAACATTCAGTACTTC; CDR3aa: CASSSFASKNIQYF
v_gene: TRBV12-5; abundance: NA; j_gene: TRBJ1-1; d_gene: NA; CDR3nt: TGTGCTAGTGGCCTCGAGGGGGGCACTGAAGCTTTCTTT; CDR3aa: CASGLEGGTEAFF
v_gene: TRBV7-3; abundance: many; j_gene: TRBJ1-5; d_gene: TRBD1; CDR3nt: TGTGCCAGCAGTTTGACAGGGGGCGGTCAGCCCCAGCATTTT; CDR3aa: CASSLTGGGQPQHF
v_gene: TRBV25-1; abundance: NA; j_gene: TRBJ1-4; d_gene: NA; CDR3nt: TGTGCCAGCAGTGTTTCAACCGCAACTAATGAAAAACTGTTTTTT; CDR3aa: CASSVSTATNEKLFF
v_gene: TRBV7-8; abundance: NA; j_gene: TRBJ2-2; d_gene: NA; CDR3nt: TGTGCCAGCAGCTCAGTCGTCACCGGGGAGCTGTTTTTT; CDR3aa: CASSSVVTGELFF
v_gene: TRBV7-8; abundance: NA; j_gene: TRBJ1-1; d_gene: NA; CDR3nt: TGTGCCAGCAGCTCCGGCGACGGTTTTTATCCGAGGCCTGAAGCTTTCTTT; CDR3aa: CASSSGDGFYPRPEAFF
v_gene: TRBV28; abundance: few; j_gene: TRBJ1-2; d_gene: NA; CDR3nt: TGTGCCAGCAGTGGACCGATTGGAGTCTATGGCTACACCTTC; CDR3aa: CASSGPIGVYGYTF
v_gene: TRBV3-1; abundance: NA; j_gene: TRBJ1-5; d_gene: NA; CDR3nt: TGTGCCAGCAGCCAAGATAAAGGAGCTTATAGCAATCAGCCCCAGCATTTT; CDR3aa: CASSQDKGAYSNQPQHF
v_gene: TRBV24-1; abundance: NA; j_gene: TRBJ1-2; d_gene: NA; CDR3nt: TGTGCCACCAGTGATTTACCAGGTCATGGCTACACCTTC; CDR3aa: CATSDLPGHGYTF
v_gene: TRBV5-6; abundance: many; j_gene: TRBJ2-1; d_gene: NA; CDR3nt: TGTGCCAGCAGCTTGGATGCAGGGGCATTCTACAATGAGCAGTTCTTC; CDR3aa: CASSLDAGAFYNEQFF
v_gene: TRBV29-1; abundance: many; j_gene: TRBJ2-3; d_gene: NA; CDR3nt: TGCAGCGTTGAGGAACCCACAGATACGCAGTATTTT; CDR3aa: CSVEEPTDTQYF
v_gene: TRBV5-1; abundance: few; j_gene: TRBJ2-1; d_gene: TRBD1; CDR3nt: TGCGCCAGCAGCTTGGGGGACAGGGAAAACAATGAGCAGTTCTTC; CDR3aa: CASSLGDRENNEQFF
v_gene: TRBV14; abundance: NA; j_gene: TRBJ2-2; d_gene: TRBD2; CDR3nt: TGTGCCAGCAGTCGGGACTACCGTAGAGGAGGGACCGGGGAGCTGTTTTTT; CDR3aa: CASSRDYRRGGTGELFF
v_gene: TRBV11-1; abundance: NA; j_gene: TRBJ2-1; d_gene: TRBD2; CDR3nt: TGTGCCAGCAGCTGGACGAGCGGGAGGGCCGTCAATGAGCAGTTCTTC; CDR3aa: CASSWTSGRAVNEQFF
v_gene: TRBV5-1; abundance: NA; j_gene: TRBJ1-1; d_gene: NA; CDR3nt: TGCGCCAGCAGCTTGCTGCGCGAGAACACTGAAGCTTTCTTT; CDR3aa: CASSLLRENTEAFF
v_gene: TRBV20-1; abundance: NA; j_gene: TRBJ1-3; d_gene: TRBD1; CDR3nt: TGCAGTGTTGGACAGGGGCTAAACTCTGGAAACACCATATATTTT; CDR3aa: CSVGQGLNSGNTIYF
v_gene: TRBV7-2; abundance: NA; j_gene: TRBJ2-5; d_gene: TRBD1; CDR3nt: TGTGCCAGCAGCAAAAAGCCCACAGGGGGTTCGTGGGAGACCCAGTACTTC; CDR3aa: CASSKKPTGGSWETQYF
v_gene: TRBV20-1; abundance: few; j_gene: TRBJ1-1; d_gene: NA; CDR3nt: TGCAGTGCTAGAGATCCGGCGGGGAACACTGAAGCTTTCTTT; CDR3aa: CSARDPAGNTEAFF
v_gene: TRBV2; abundance: NA; j_gene: TRBJ1-1; d_gene: NA; CDR3nt: TGTGCCAGCAGGAATGGACCCAACACTGAAGCTTTCTTT; CDR3aa: CASRNGPNTEAFF
v_gene: TRBV5-5; abundance: NA; j_gene: TRBJ2-2; d_gene: TRBD1; CDR3nt: TGTGCCAGCAGCTTGGCCGGACAGGGGGTTGGCGGGGAGCTGTTTTTT; CDR3aa: CASSLAGQGVGGELFF
v_gene: TRBV20-1; abundance: few; j_gene: TRBJ2-1; d_gene: TRBD2; CDR3nt: TGCAGTGCTCCCCCCAGGACTAGCGGGAGGTATGAGCAGTTCTTC; CDR3aa: CSAPPRTSGRYEQFF
v_gene: TRBV19; abundance: few; j_gene: TRBJ1-1; d_gene: NA; CDR3nt: TGTGCCAGTAGTATAGATTCCGGCGGGCCTGAAGCTTTCTTT; CDR3aa: CASSIDSGGPEAFF
v_gene: TRBV7-3; abundance: many; j_gene: TRBJ2-7; d_gene: TRBD1; CDR3nt: TGTGCCAGCAGCTTAGAGCAGGGGGAAGGCTACGAGCAGTACTTC; CDR3aa: CASSLEQGEGYEQYF
v_gene: TRBV29-1; abundance: NA; j_gene: TRBJ2-2; d_gene: NA; CDR3nt: TGCAGCGTCAAGGGGATTTCGAACACCGGGGAGCTGTTTTTT; CDR3aa: CSVKGISNTGELFF
v_gene: TRBV2; abundance: NA; j_gene: TRBJ2-1; d_gene: TRBD1; CDR3nt: TGTGCCAGCAGCGACCGGACAGGCGCCTACAATGAGCAGTTCTTC; CDR3aa: CASSDRTGAYNEQFF
v_gene: TRBV12-3/TRBV12-4; abundance: few; j_gene: TRBJ2-3; d_gene: TRBD1; CDR3nt: TGTGCCAGCAGGACAGGGGGGACTACGCAGTATTTT; CDR3aa: CASRTGGTTQYF
v_gene: TRBV19; abundance: NA; j_gene: TRBJ2-1; d_gene: TRBD2; CDR3nt: TGTGCCAGTAGGAATCCCGGGACTAGCGGGGGGGCTATGAATGAGCAGTTCTTC; CDR3aa: CASRNPGTSGGAMNEQFF
v_gene: TRBV5-4; abundance: NA; j_gene: TRBJ2-4; d_gene: TRBD2; CDR3nt: TGTGCCAGCAGCTTGGCTGTGAGCGGGGCTTTAGCCAAAAACATTCAGTACTTC; CDR3aa: CASSLAVSGALAKNIQYF
v_gene: TRBV11-3; abundance: NA; j_gene: TRBJ2-1; d_gene: NA; CDR3nt: TGTGCCAGCAGCTTAGGCGGCCGGACTAACAATGAGCAGTTCTTC; CDR3aa: CASSLGGRTNNEQFF